A single T cell receptor (beta chain) is shown here with its context. The data belong to a study of blood T cell repertoires in COVID-19. Overall study: PBMCs, B-cell-depleted T cells, or T cells were the source of the cDNA or gDNA that made up the material.

V dropped 1 base and J dropped 2 bases, with 15 bases sitting between them. This CDR3 is 16 amino acids long. Germline CDR1 reads MDHEN; CDR2 reads SYDVKM. Here immunoSEQ multiplex PCR was the method, and the copy in TCRdb shows in-frame clones only, minus some. The sample lists about 34,000 clones; 93% were seen once. The sequenced sample consisted of peripheral blood. The TCR comes from a human donor in a cohort sampled during active COVID-19. This chain uses TRBV28 with TRBJ2-7; a weak D match, TRBD2 (6 bases). This CDR3 is CASSLLSGREAYEQYF. In DNA, the CDR3 is TGTGCCAGCAGTTTATTATCGGGCAGGGAGGCCTACGAGCAGTACTTC.